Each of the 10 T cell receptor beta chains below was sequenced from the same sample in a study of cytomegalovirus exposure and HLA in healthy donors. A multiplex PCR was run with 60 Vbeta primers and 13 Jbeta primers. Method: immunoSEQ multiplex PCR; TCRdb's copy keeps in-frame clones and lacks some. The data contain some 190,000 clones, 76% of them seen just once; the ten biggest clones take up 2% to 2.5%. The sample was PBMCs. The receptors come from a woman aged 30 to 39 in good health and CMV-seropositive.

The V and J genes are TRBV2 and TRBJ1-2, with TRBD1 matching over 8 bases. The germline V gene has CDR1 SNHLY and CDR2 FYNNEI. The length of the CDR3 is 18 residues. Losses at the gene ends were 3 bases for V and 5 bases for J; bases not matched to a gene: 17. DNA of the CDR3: TGTGCCAGCAGTGACCCGGACGATAGACAGGGGACCACATATGGCTACACCTTC. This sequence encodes CASSDPDDRQGTTYGYTF. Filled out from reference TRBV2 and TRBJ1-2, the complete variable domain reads EPEVTQTPSHQVTQMGQEVILRCVPISNHLYFYWYRQILGQKVEFLVSFYNNEISEKSEIFDDQFSVERPDGSNFTLKIRSTKLEDSAMYFCASSDPDDRQGTTYGYTFGSGTRLTVV.

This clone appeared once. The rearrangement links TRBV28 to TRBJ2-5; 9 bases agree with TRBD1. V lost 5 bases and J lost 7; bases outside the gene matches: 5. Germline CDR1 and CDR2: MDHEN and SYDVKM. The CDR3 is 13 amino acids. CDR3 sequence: CASSPLDRGTQYF. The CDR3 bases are TGTGCCAGCAGTCCCTTGGACAGGGGGACCCAGTACTTC.

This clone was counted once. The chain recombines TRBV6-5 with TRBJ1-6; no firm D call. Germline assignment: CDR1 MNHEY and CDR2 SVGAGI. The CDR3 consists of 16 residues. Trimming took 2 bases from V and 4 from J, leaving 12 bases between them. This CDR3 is CASSYGLSGYNSPLHF. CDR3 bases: TGTGCCAGCAGTTACGGACTGTCGGGTTATAATTCACCCCTCCACTTT.

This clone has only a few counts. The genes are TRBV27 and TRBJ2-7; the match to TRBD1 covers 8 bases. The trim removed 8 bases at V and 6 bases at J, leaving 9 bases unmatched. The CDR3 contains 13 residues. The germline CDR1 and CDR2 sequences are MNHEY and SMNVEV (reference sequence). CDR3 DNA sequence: TGTGCCAGCTCTCGAAGGACAGGGCGCGAGCAGTACTTC. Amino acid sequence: CASSRRTGREQYF.

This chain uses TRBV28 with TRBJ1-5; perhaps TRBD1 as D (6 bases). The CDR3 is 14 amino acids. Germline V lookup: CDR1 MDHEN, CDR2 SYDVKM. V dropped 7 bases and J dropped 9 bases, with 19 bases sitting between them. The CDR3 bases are TGTGCCAGCATACAGGGTGGGTCCGGTGGGCCCCAGCATTTT. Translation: CASIQGGSGGPQHF.

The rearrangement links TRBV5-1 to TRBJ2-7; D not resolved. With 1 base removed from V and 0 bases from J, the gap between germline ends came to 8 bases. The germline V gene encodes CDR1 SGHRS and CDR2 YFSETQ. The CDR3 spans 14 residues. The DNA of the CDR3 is TGCGCCAGCAGCTTGTTCCTAGACTCCTACGAGCAGTACTTC. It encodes CASSLFLDSYEQYF.

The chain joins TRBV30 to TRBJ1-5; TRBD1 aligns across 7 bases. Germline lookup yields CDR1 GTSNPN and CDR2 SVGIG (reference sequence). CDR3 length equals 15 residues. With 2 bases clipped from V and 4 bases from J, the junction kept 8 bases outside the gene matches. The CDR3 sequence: CAWSTPDRANQPQHF. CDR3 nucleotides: TGTGCCTGGAGTACCCCTGACAGGGCAAATCAGCCCCAGCATTTT.

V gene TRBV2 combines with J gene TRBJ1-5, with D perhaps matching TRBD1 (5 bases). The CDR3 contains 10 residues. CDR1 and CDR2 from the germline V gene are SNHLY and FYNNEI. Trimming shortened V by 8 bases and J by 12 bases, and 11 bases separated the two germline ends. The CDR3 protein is CASGGDCQHF. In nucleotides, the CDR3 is TGTGCCAGCGGGGGGGATTGCCAGCATTTT.

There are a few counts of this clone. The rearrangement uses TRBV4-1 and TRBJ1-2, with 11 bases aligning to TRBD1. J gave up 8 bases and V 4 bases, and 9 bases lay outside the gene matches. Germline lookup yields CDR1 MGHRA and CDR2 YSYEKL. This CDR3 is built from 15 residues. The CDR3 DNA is TGCGCCAGCAGCCTCTCCGGGACAGGGGGGGGAGGCTACACCTTC. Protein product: CASSLSGTGGGGYTF.

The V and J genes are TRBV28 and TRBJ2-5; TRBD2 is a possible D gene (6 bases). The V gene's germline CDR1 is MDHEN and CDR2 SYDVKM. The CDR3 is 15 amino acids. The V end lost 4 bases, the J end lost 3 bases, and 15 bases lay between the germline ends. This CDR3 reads CASSWKGLPKETQYF. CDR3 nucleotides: TGTGCCAGCAGTTGGAAGGGACTGCCCAAAGAGACCCAGTACTTC.